Listed below are T cell receptor beta chains from one sample, sequenced in a study of blood T cell repertoires in COVID-19. Here immunoSEQ multiplex PCR was the method, and the copy in TCRdb shows in-frame clones only, minus some. In the table there are under 100,000 clones, about 90% of which are singletons. The sequenced sample consisted of peripheral blood. The receptors stem from a man between 45 and 60 years old with active COVID-19. CDR3s include the opening cysteine and the closing phenylalanine or tryptophan. A D gene is named only where the DNA matches it firmly. Only some rows state a clone size, as once, few, many or a class for expanded clones.

>TRBJ1-1|-|TRBV11-2|-
CASSWSQANTEAFF
TGTGCCAGTAGTTGGTCCCAGGCGAACACTGAAGCTTTCTTT
>TRBJ2-5|TRBD2|TRBV7-2|-
CASSPRLVAGQQETQYF
TGTGCCAGCAGCCCCCGGTTAGTAGCGGGGCAACAAGAGACCCAGTACTTC
>TRBJ2-7|TRBD1|TRBV5-5|-
CASRHRDRAREQYF
TGTGCCAGCAGACATAGAGACAGGGCCCGCGAGCAGTACTTC
>TRBJ2-1|TRBD1|TRBV11-3|-
CASSRDRGNNEQFF
TGTGCCAGCAGCCGGGACAGGGGCAACAATGAGCAGTTCTTC
>TRBJ1-4|TRBD1|TRBV6-5|-
CASSYTRDRVEKLFF
TGTGCCAGCAGTTACACCCGGGACAGGGTTGAAAAACTGTTTTTT
>TRBJ2-5|TRBD2|TRBV5-1|-
CASSTGTSGGETQYF
TGCGCCAGCAGCACGGGGACTAGCGGGGGTGAGACCCAGTACTTC
>TRBJ2-2|-|TRBV24-1|-
CATSEPGLYTGELFF
TGTGCCACCAGTGAGCCGGGACTGTACACCGGGGAGCTGTTTTTT
>TRBJ2-3|-|TRBV7-3|once
CASSLDFGGDTQYF
TGTGCCAGCAGCTTAGACTTCGGGGGAGATACGCAGTATTTT
>TRBJ1-4|-|TRBV28|large
CASSRGLGSYLNEKLFF
TGTGCCAGCAGTCGGGGACTGGGGAGTTATCTTAATGAAAAACTGTTTTTT
>TRBJ1-6|-|TRBV5-4|-
CASSLAGAGGDNSPLHF
TGTGCCAGCAGCTTGGCCGGGGCGGGGGGGGATAATTCACCCCTCCACTTT
>TRBJ1-1|-|TRBV6-1|-
CASSPPTEHTEAFF
TGTGCCAGCAGCCCCCCGACAGAACACACTGAAGCTTTCTTT
>TRBJ1-2|-|TRBV30|-
CAWSVGGYGYTF
TGTGCCTGGAGTGTGGGAGGCTATGGCTACACCTTC
>TRBJ2-1|TRBD2|TRBV15|-
CATSGEAGGPYNEQFF
TGTGCCACCAGCGGAGAAGCGGGGGGGCCTTACAATGAGCAGTTCTTC
>TRBJ1-4|TRBD1|TRBV27|-
CASRPQGAGEKLFF
TGTGCCAGCAGACCCCAGGGGGCAGGGGAAAAACTGTTTTTT
>TRBJ2-7|-|TRBV3-1/TRBV3-2|-
CASSQVGTHAYEQYF
TGTGCCAGCAGCCAAGTCGGGACTCACGCGTACGAGCAGTACTTC
>TRBJ2-7|-|TRBV28|-
CASSLSGYAVRGNRGEQYF
TGTGCCAGCAGTTTAAGTGGGTATGCGGTAAGAGGGAATCGTGGCGAGCAGTACTTC
>TRBJ1-5|TRBD1|TRBV6-6|-
CASSYFGTGDQPQHF
TGTGCCAGCAGTTATTTCGGGACAGGGGATCAGCCCCAGCATTTT
>TRBJ1-1|-|TRBV6-2/TRBV6-3|-
CASSYPEGGLNTEAFF
TGTGCCAGCAGTTACCCGGAGGGGGGGTTGAACACTGAAGCTTTCTTT
>TRBJ2-5|TRBD2|TRBV7-9|once
CASSSLSRGVPQVTQYF
TGTGCCAGCAGCTCCCTTTCGCGGGGGGTGCCCCAGGTGACCCAGTACTTC
>TRBJ2-7|-|TRBV2|-
CASSVQRLTYEQYF
TGTGCCAGCAGTGTCCAGCGGTTAACCTACGAGCAGTACTTC
>TRBJ1-1|-|TRBV27|-
CASSYRRVNTEAFF
TGTGCCAGCAGTTATAGACGGGTGAACACTGAAGCTTTCTTT
>TRBJ2-1|TRBD1|TRBV27|-
CASSVGQGANNEQFF
TGTGCCAGCAGTGTGGGACAGGGGGCAAATAATGAGCAGTTCTTC
>TRBJ1-2|-|TRBV11-3|-
CASSPTGYVHGYTF
TGTGCCAGCAGCCCGACAGGTTACGTCCACGGCTACACCTTC
>TRBJ1-1|TRBD1|TRBV11-2|-
CASSPRAGQTNTEAFF
TGTGCCAGCAGCCCTCGGGCGGGACAGACCAACACTGAAGCTTTCTTT
>TRBJ2-1|TRBD2|TRBV9|-
CASSVDPLAGNEQFF
TGTGCCAGCAGCGTAGATCCCCTAGCGGGGAATGAGCAGTTCTTC
>TRBJ1-4|-|TRBV2|-
CASSVEGGNEKLFF
TGTGCCAGCAGTGTGGAAGGGGGTAATGAAAAACTGTTTTTT
>TRBJ1-1|-|TRBV19|-
CASSMNRESAVAFF
TGTGCCAGTAGTATGAATCGGGAATCCGCTGTTGCTTTCTTT
>TRBJ1-5|-|TRBV28|few
CASRRGSQPQHF
TGTGCCAGCAGGAGGGGGAGTCAGCCCCAGCATTTT